This TCR beta chain originates from a study of cytomegalovirus exposure and HLA in healthy donors. Whole-study findings and limits: For most subjects, TCR beta sequences were reported to predict HLA-A and HLA-B alleles with accuracy. Many donors shared some public TCRs, even though most TCR sequences were rare.

A multiplex PCR was run with 60 Vbeta primers and 13 Jbeta primers. Data came from immunoSEQ multiplex PCR; TCRdb stores just in-frame clones and leaves some out. The sample lists 150,000 to 200,000 clones, around 75% seen once, with approximately 2.2% in the top ten. Turning to this clone: Antigen specificity is unknown.

Trimming at V came to 6 bases and at J to 1 base, leaving 0 bases not matched to a gene. The CDR3 covers 13 residues. Germline V gene data show CDR1 as MNHEY and CDR2 as SVGAGI. The chain has TRBV6-5 and TRBJ2-5, with 9 positions matching TRBD1. The clonotype originates from a male donor in good health and CMV-seronegative. Sample: PBMCs. The CDR3 sequence: CASRDRGQETQYF. The CDR3 bases are TGTGCCAGCAGGGACAGGGGCCAAGAGACCCAGTACTTC.